These 9 T cell receptor beta chains originate from one sample sequenced in a study of T cell changes during pregnancy in multiple sclerosis. TCRdb's table, derived via immunoSEQ multiplex PCR, lists solely in-frame clones and lacks some. Of around 40,000 clones in the sample, 75% to 95% were seen once. The specimen comprised CD4+ T cells from peripheral blood mononuclear cells, sampled in the first trimester of pregnancy. Receptors were obtained from a female donor in good health, enrolled as a control in a pregnancy study.

This clone was detected only a few times. CDR3 nucleotides: TGTGCCTGGAGTCCAGACAGGGAAACTGAAGCTTTCTTT. This translates into CAWSPDRETEAFF. V is TRBV30 and J is TRBJ1-1, with 7 nucleotides matching TRBD1. Germline assignment: CDR1 GTSNPN and CDR2 SVGIG (reference sequence). V shed 2 bases, J shed 5 bases, and the junction held 5 bases outside the gene matches. This CDR3 has 13 amino acids.

V is TRBV4-2 and J is TRBJ1-3; D is ambiguous. The CDR3 is 17 amino acids. From germline, CDR1 is LGHNA and CDR2 YNFKEQ. V dropped 0 bases and J dropped 0 bases, with 12 bases sitting between them. The CDR3 DNA sequence: TGTGCCAGCAGCCAAGAAGAAGGAGGTCACTCTGGAAACACCATATATTTT. This encodes CASSQEEGGHSGNTIYF.

The J gene is TRBJ1-4, the V gene TRBV25-1; tentatively, D is TRBD1 (5 bases). Germline-derived CDR1 and CDR2 are MGHDK and SYGVNS. The CDR3 contains 15 residues. Trimming pared 5 bases from V and 2 bases from J, leaving 12 bases between. CDR3 nucleotides: TGTGCCAGCAGTCCTTCAGGGTTGACTAATGAAAAACTGTTTTTT. Protein: CASSPSGLTNEKLFF.

The chain links TRBV7-9 to TRBJ2-3, with 13 bases that match TRBD2. J was trimmed by 0 bases and V by 1 base; bases with no gene match: 7. The CDR3 length is 19 residues. The germline CDR1 and CDR2 sequences are SEHNR and FQNEAQ (reference sequence). For the CDR3, the DNA is TGTGCCAGCAGCTTAGGGACTAGCGGGGGACTTACTAGCACAGATACGCAGTATTTT. Its translation: CASSLGTSGGLTSTDTQYF.

The rearrangement joins TRBV19 to TRBJ2-5; D possibly corresponds to TRBD2 (6 bases). Germline V CDR1 and CDR2: LNHDA, SQIVND (reference sequence). With 5 bases removed from V and 1 base from J, the gap between germline ends came to 11 bases. The CDR3 is 14 residues long. In nucleotides, the CDR3 is TGTGCCAGTAGTCTGGGGGGAACCCAAGAGACCCAGTACTTC. Protein sequence: CASSLGGTQETQYF. The full variable domain, completed using reference TRBV19 and TRBJ2-5, is DGGITQSPKYLFRKEGQNVTLSCEQNLNHDAMYWYRQDPGQGLRLIYYSQIVNDFQKGDIAEGYSVSREKKESFPLTVTSAQKNPTAFYLCASSLGGTQETQYFGPGTRLLVL.

The V and J genes are TRBV5-8 and TRBJ1-4; 9 bases match TRBD1. Trimming removed 0 bases from V and 4 bases from J; junction bases left unmatched: 1. Per the germline V gene, CDR1 is SGHTS and CDR2 is YDEGEE. This CDR3 comprises 15 residues. CDR3 coding DNA: TGTGCCAGCAGCTTGGGGGACAGGGATAATGAAAAACTGTTTTTT. This sequence encodes CASSLGDRDNEKLFF.

The chain is built from TRBV30 and TRBJ2-5, with 12 bases fitting TRBD1. The CDR3 covers 15 residues. Germline V gene lookup returns CDR1 GTSNPN and CDR2 SVGIG (reference sequence). Germline trimming cut 3 bases from V and 0 bases from J; bases unmatched to any gene: 2. The CDR3 spells CAWRGQGADQETQYF. CDR3 sequence (DNA): TGTGCCTGGAGGGGACAGGGGGCGGACCAAGAGACCCAGTACTTC.

The rearrangement links TRBV11-2 to TRBJ2-5, with TRBD2 identical over 9 bases. CDR1 SGHAT and CDR2 FQNNGV come from the germline V gene. V dropped 2 bases and J dropped 5; count of bases not matched to a gene: 6. This CDR3 spans 15 amino acids. The CDR3 here is CASSLTGTSRETQYF. CDR3 sequence (DNA): TGTGCCAGCAGCTTAACCGGGACTAGCAGGGAGACCCAGTACTTC.

The rearrangement links TRBV28 to TRBJ2-7, with D possibly TRBD1 on 5 matching bases. The CDR3 is 15 residues long. The germline V gene has CDR1 MDHEN and CDR2 SYDVKM. V lost 4 bases, J lost 3 bases, and 16 bases lay in between. In nucleotides, the CDR3 is TGTGCCAGCAGTTCTAGACAGAAGATCAACTACGAGCAGTACTTC. It codes for CASSSRQKINYEQYF. The full variable domain, rest sourced from reference TRBV28 and TRBJ2-7, is DVKVTQSSRYLVKRTGEKVFLECVQDMDHENMFWYRQDPGLGLRLIYFSYDVKMKEKGDIPEGYSVSREKKERFSLILESASTNQTSMYLCASSSRQKINYEQYFGPGTRLTVT.